These 27 T cell receptor beta chains were sequenced from one sample in a study of blood T cell repertoires in COVID-19. Libraries were prepared by immunoSEQ multiplex PCR; TCRdb keeps only in-frame clonotypes and omits some of them. The sample holds approximately 300,000 clones; 89% are singletons and the top ten take approximately 6.5%. Sequencing was done on a sample of peripheral blood. All receptors come from a young man who had recovered from COVID-19.

This rearrangement joins TRBV19 to TRBJ1-1; 7 bases are a match to TRBD1. The CDR3 loop spans 19 amino acids. The germline V gene encodes CDR1 LNHDA and CDR2 SQIVND (reference sequence). J gave up 1 base and V 5 bases, and 19 bases lay outside the gene matches. This chain's CDR3 is CASSHTLIRGQTWNTEAFF. The DNA of the CDR3 is TGTGCCAGTAGTCACACACTAATTCGGGGACAGACGTGGAACACTGAAGCTTTCTTT.

The chain uses TRBV15 and TRBJ2-7; 7 bases are shared with TRBD1. This CDR3 spans 15 amino acids. Germline loops: CDR1 LNHNV, CDR2 YYDKDF (reference sequence). With V trimmed by 0 bases and J by 6 bases, 8 bases remained unmatched. The CDR3 nucleotides read TGTGCCACCAGCAGAGATATTGGGACAGCAATCGAGCAGTACTTC. This translates into CATSRDIGTAIEQYF. The whole variable domain, filled in from reference TRBV15 and TRBJ2-7, reads DAMVIQNPRYQVTQFGKPVTLSCSQTLNHNVMYWYQQKSSQAPKLLFHYYDKDFNNEADTPDNFQSRRPNTSFCFLDIRSPGLGDTAMYLCATSRDIGTAIEQYFGPGTRLTVT.

The rearrangement joins TRBV24-1 to TRBJ2-3; 8 bases are shared with TRBD1. CDR1 and CDR2 from the germline V gene are KGHDR and SFDVKD. V was pared by 3 bases and J by 4 bases, with 5 bases of the junction left unmatched. CDR3 length: 15 amino acids. This CDR3 reads CATSDPGQGSDTQYF. CDR3 nucleotide sequence: TGTGCCACCAGTGATCCCGGACAGGGCTCAGATACGCAGTATTTT.

The chain uses TRBV27 and TRBJ2-7; the D is unclear. The CDR3 contains 14 residues. Germline V gene lookup returns CDR1 MNHEY and CDR2 SMNVEV (reference sequence). The V end lost 3 bases, the J end lost 2 bases, and 11 bases lay between the germline ends. In nucleotides, the CDR3 is TGTGCCAGCAGTTTTGGTGCGGCTCCCTACGAGCAGTACTTC. The encoded protein is CASSFGAAPYEQYF.

The chain links TRBV10-3 to TRBJ2-2, with 9 bases identical to TRBD1. Per the germline V gene, CDR1 is ENHRY and CDR2 is SYGVKD. V lost 2 bases to trimming and J lost 6 bases; unmatched junction nucleotides: 4. The CDR3 sequence is 15 residues long. In DNA form, the CDR3 reads TGTGCCATCAGTGAGGAACAGGGGGCAGCCGGGGAGCTGTTTTTT. This gives the protein CAISEEQGAAGELFF.

The chain recombines TRBV5-6 with TRBJ2-1; 9 nucleotides line up with TRBD2. V was clipped by 1 base and J by 4 bases; unmatched bases: 6. This CDR3 contains 16 residues. Germline-derived CDR1 and CDR2 are SGHDT and YYEEEE. The CDR3 nucleotides read TGTGCCAGCAGCTTGTCGGGCGGGAGGGTTTACAATGAGCAGTTCTTC. Its protein product is CASSLSGGRVYNEQFF. Filled out from reference TRBV5-6 and TRBJ2-1, the complete variable domain reads DAGVTQSPTHLIKTRGQQVTLRCSPKSGHDTVSWYQQALGQGPQFIFQYYEEEERQRGNFPDRFSGHQFPNYSSELNVNALLLGDSALYLCASSLSGGRVYNEQFFGPGTRLTVL.

DNA for the CDR3: TGTGCCAGCAGACTCATAAGCCAGGGGGCAGGTTACTATGGCTACACCTTC. Translation: CASRLISQGAGYYGYTF. The rearrangement joins TRBV21-1 to TRBJ1-2; the DNA was not used to check the table's D call, TRBD1. TRBV21-1 is an annotated pseudogene. The CDR3 is 17 amino acids.

This chain joins TRBV7-9 and TRBJ2-7, with 7 bases that match TRBD1. This CDR3 contains 13 residues. Germline trimming cut 3 bases from V and 5 bases from J; bases unmatched to any gene: 4. The V gene's germline CDR1 is SEHNR and CDR2 FQNEAQ (reference sequence). This CDR3 reads CASSLLQGDEQYF. The CDR3 DNA follows: TGTGCCAGCAGCTTGCTCCAGGGGGACGAGCAGTACTTC.

The CDR3 sequence: CASQNPDTEAFF. The CDR3 nucleotides read TGTGCCAGTCAGAATCCCGACACTGAAGCTTTCTTT. The rearrangement joins TRBV12-3 or TRBV12-4 to TRBJ1-1; no firm D call. V lost 9 bases and J lost 3, with 11 bases in between. This CDR3 is 12 amino acids long.

This rearrangement joins TRBV19 to TRBJ2-1, with D perhaps TRBD1 (6 bases). V dropped 7 bases and J dropped 4 bases, with 14 bases sitting between them. The CDR3 extends over 14 amino acids. Germline CDR1 reads LNHDA; CDR2 reads SQIVND (reference sequence). This chain's CDR3 is CASKVTGAYNEQFF. Written as DNA, the CDR3 is TGTGCCAGTAAAGTGACAGGAGCTTACAATGAGCAGTTCTTC.

The genes are TRBV4-1 and TRBJ2-1; possible D gene TRBD1, 6 bases. The CDR3 is 14 residues long. Germline assignment: CDR1 MGHRA and CDR2 YSYEKL. Trimming took off 2 bases at V and 7 bases at J, with 12 bases between the two ends. The CDR3 bases are TGCGCCAGCAGCCAAACACAGGGTTGGAATGAGCAGTTCTTC. Protein product: CASSQTQGWNEQFF.

V is TRBV10-2 and J is TRBJ2-7; 9 bases fit TRBD1. Germline-derived CDR1 and CDR2 are WSHSY and SAAADI. The CDR3 extends over 13 amino acids. Trimming at V came to 7 bases and at J to 3 bases, leaving 4 bases not matched to a gene. The CDR3 here is CASMRQGDYEQYF. The CDR3 region has the DNA TGCGCCAGCATGAGACAGGGGGACTACGAGCAGTACTTC.

V and J are TRBV10-2 and TRBJ2-1, with 14 positions matching TRBD2. CDR3 length: 20 amino acids. Losses at the gene ends were 7 bases for V and 3 bases for J; bases not matched to a gene: 17. CDR1 and CDR2 (germline): WSHSY, SAAADI. CDR3: CASNRPGTSGRSDNYNEQFF. Here the CDR3 DNA reads TGCGCCAGCAACCGACCGGGGACTAGCGGGAGATCGGACAACTACAATGAGCAGTTCTTC.

V and J are TRBV3-1 (or the pseudogene TRBV3-2) and TRBJ1-1, with D perhaps TRBD1 (5 bases). Germline values: CDR1 LGHDT, CDR2 YNNKEL (reference sequence). The CDR3 is 14 residues long. The ends were cut back, 4 bases at V and 4 bases at J, with 13 bases in the middle. Here the CDR3 reads CASSPSFGGTEAFF. CDR3 nucleotide sequence: TGTGCCAGCAGCCCCTCGTTCGGGGGCACTGAAGCTTTCTTT.

The rearrangement links TRBV3-1 (or the pseudogene TRBV3-2) to TRBJ1-2, with D unclear. The V end lost 2 bases, the J end lost 7 bases, and 5 bases lay between the germline ends. The CDR3 is made up of 11 amino acids. Germline V CDR1 and CDR2: LGHDT, YNNKEL (reference sequence). The CDR3 region has the DNA TGTGCCAGCAGCCAACGCGCTGGCTACACCTTC. This sequence encodes CASSQRAGYTF.

This chain connects TRBV27 to TRBJ1-2; D gene uncertain. Germline CDR1 and CDR2: MNHEY and SMNVEV (reference sequence). The V end lost 2 bases, the J end lost 2 bases, and 12 bases lay between the germline ends. CDR3 size: 15 residues. CDR3 coding DNA: TGTGCCAGCAGTTTAGGACTCCCCGAGAACTATGGCTACACCTTC. Translated: CASSLGLPENYGYTF.

J is TRBJ1-2 and V is TRBV6-5; 9 nucleotides match TRBD1. J lost 11 bases, V lost 4 bases, and 14 bases had no gene match. CDR1 and CDR2 (germline): MNHEY, SVGAGI. This CDR3 is built from 15 residues. The CDR3 reads CASSSPGQGFSGYTF. CDR3 DNA: TGTGCCAGCAGTTCTCCGGGACAGGGTTTCTCTGGGTACACCTTC.

The chain carries TRBV7-8 and TRBJ2-7; D uncertain. With 1 base removed from V and 6 bases from J, the gap between germline ends came to 7 bases. The CDR3 extends over 12 amino acids. Germline CDR1 SGHVS, CDR2 FQNEAQ. The DNA of the CDR3 is TGTGCCAGCAGCTTAGGGCCTTCCGAGCAGTACTTC. This codes for CASSLGPSEQYF.

V and J are TRBV19 and TRBJ1-6, with a weak D call TRBD1 (6 bases). CDR1 is LNHDA and CDR2 is SQIVND in the germline V gene (reference sequence). The CDR3 contains 16 residues. Trimming removed 3 bases from V and 8 bases from J, with 17 bases in between. The CDR3 region has the DNA TGTGCCAGTAGTATCACGGGACAAGACTTCGATTCACCCCTCCACTTT. Protein: CASSITGQDFDSPLHF.

This clone was seen once. This chain uses TRBV7-2 with TRBJ1-1, with 7 bases identical to TRBD1. Germline V gives CDR1 SGHTA, CDR2 FQGNSA. The V segment lost 5 bases and the J segment 5 bases; nucleotides outside the gene matches: 11. The CDR3 has 15 residues. CDR3 nucleotides: TGTGCCAGCAGCGGCCATGAGGGGGCAGAGACTGAAGCTTTCTTT. It specifies CASSGHEGAETEAFF.

This CDR3 reads CASSLRSGPTDTQYF. CDR3 nucleotide sequence: TGTGCCAGCAGCTTGCGGAGCGGACCCACAGATACGCAGTATTTT. This rearrangement joins TRBV5-6 to TRBJ2-3; the D gene is possibly TRBD2 (5 bases). This CDR3 comprises 15 residues. Trimming left V 1 base short and J 2 bases short, with 11 bases between. Germline V gene data show CDR1 as SGHDT and CDR2 as YYEEEE.

V and J are TRBV4-1 and TRBJ2-7, with TRBD2 identical over 8 bases. Germline lookup yields CDR1 MGHRA and CDR2 YSYEKL. The CDR3 loop spans 13 amino acids. V shed 1 base, J shed 5 bases, and the junction held 1 base outside the gene matches. CDR3 residues: CASSQAGRDEQYF. The CDR3 coding sequence is TGCGCCAGCAGCCAAGCCGGGAGGGACGAGCAGTACTTC.

J is TRBJ2-7 and V is TRBV7-3, with a weak D call TRBD1 (6 bases). V was shortened by 5 bases and J by 6 bases, with 14 bases between the two germline ends. Germline CDR1 SGHTA, CDR2 FQGTGA. The CDR3 spans 13 residues. The CDR3 coding sequence is TGTGCCAGCAGCCCGGGACATTCCCTCGAGCAGTACTTC. As protein: CASSPGHSLEQYF.

The chain couples TRBV7-8 to TRBJ2-7, with D hard to call. There are 11 residues in the CDR3. Germline assignment: CDR1 SGHVS and CDR2 FQNEAQ. The ends were cut back, 5 bases at V and 3 bases at J, with 5 bases in the middle. CDR3: CASSINYEQYF. The DNA for the CDR3 is TGTGCCAGCAGCATCAACTACGAGCAGTACTTC.

The table lists this clone with a few counts. The chain carries TRBV12-5 and TRBJ2-6; no firm D call. The germline V gene has CDR1 LGHNT and CDR2 FRNRAP. The CDR3 length is 14 residues. V was trimmed by 0 bases and J by 4 bases, leaving 4 bases between them. The CDR3 DNA follows: TGTGCTAGTGGTTTGGTAGAGGGGGCCAACGTCCTGACTTTC. Residues: CASGLVEGANVLTF.

The V call is TRBV29-1, the J call TRBJ1-2; D possibly corresponds to TRBD1 (5 bases). V was trimmed by 2 bases and J by 1 base, leaving 8 bases between them. The CDR3 totals 13 residues. Germline CDR1 SQVTM, CDR2 ANQGSEA. The chain's CDR3 is CSVEQGSNYGYTF. The CDR3 coding sequence is TGCAGCGTTGAACAGGGTAGTAACTATGGCTACACCTTC.

The rearrangement links TRBV4-1 to TRBJ1-2; D is uncertain. The CDR3 consists of 17 residues. With 1 base removed from V and 0 bases from J, the gap between germline ends came to 15 bases. Germline CDR1 MGHRA, CDR2 YSYEKL. CDR3 protein: CASSQGGFEASNYGYTF. CDR3 sequence (DNA): TGCGCCAGCAGCCAAGGAGGTTTCGAAGCGTCTAACTATGGCTACACCTTC.